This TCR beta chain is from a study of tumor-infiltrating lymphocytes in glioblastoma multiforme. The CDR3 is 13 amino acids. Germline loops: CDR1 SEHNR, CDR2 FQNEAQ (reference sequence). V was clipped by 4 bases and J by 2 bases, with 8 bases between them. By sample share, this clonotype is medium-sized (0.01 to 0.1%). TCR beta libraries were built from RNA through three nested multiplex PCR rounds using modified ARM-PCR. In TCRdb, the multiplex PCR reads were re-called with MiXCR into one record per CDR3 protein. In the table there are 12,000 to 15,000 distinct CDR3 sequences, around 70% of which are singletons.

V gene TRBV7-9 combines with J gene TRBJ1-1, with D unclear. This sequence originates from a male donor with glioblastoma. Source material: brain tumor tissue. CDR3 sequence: CASSSGSNTEAFF. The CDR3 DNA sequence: TGTGCCAGCAGCTCCGGCAGCAACACTGAAGCTTTCTTT.